The sequence of this TCR beta chain was determined in a study of early T cells in non-severe SARS-CoV-2 infection. About the research overall: RNA in bulk from unsorted whole blood was sequenced, and chains were unpaired. Regarding the study as a whole: VDJdb matching favored anti-spike CD8 responses, missing private and CD4 specificities.

The CDR3 covers 15 residues. The V end lost 2 bases, the J end lost 4 bases, and 12 bases lay between the germline ends. The germline V gene has CDR1 SGHTA and CDR2 FQGNSA. As part of library construction, unique molecular identifiers were attached to individual cDNA molecules. From the 5' RACE reads, TCRdb called clonotypes with MiXCR, one entry per CDR3 protein. This table holds tens of thousands of distinct CDR3 sequences, over 7.5% found once. This clonotype was detected only a few times. The antigen remains undetermined. The V call is TRBV7-2, the J call TRBJ2-1; D is uncertain. This TCR was sampled from an adult who was a healthcare worker with PCR-confirmed SARS-CoV-2 infection or an uninfected control (not recorded which). Sequenced sample: whole blood. CDR3 sequence reads: CASSLYGDLYNEQFF. For the CDR3, the DNA is TGTGCCAGCAGCTTATATGGCGACCTTTACAATGAGCAGTTCTTC.